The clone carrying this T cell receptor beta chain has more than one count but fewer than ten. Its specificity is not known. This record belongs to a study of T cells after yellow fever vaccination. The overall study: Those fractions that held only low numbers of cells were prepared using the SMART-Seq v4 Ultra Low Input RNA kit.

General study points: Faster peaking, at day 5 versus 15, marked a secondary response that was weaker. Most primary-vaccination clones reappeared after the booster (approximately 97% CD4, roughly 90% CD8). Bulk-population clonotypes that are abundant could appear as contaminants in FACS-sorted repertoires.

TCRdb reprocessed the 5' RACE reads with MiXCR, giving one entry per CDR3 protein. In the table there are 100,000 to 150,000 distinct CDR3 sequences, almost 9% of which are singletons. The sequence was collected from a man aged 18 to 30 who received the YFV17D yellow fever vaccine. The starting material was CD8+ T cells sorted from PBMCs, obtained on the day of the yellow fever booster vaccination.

CDR3 region: CASSQDGGGGSYEQYF. CDR3 nucleotides: TGCGCCAGCAGCCAAGATGGGGGCGGGGGATCCTACGAGCAGTACTTC. The V call is TRBV4-3, the J call TRBJ2-7; the D gene is possibly TRBD2 (7 bases). CDR1 LGHNA and CDR2 YSLEER come from the germline V gene. V was pared by 0 bases and J by 1 base, with 13 bases between. There are 16 residues in the CDR3.